The next 11 T cell receptor beta chains were all read from a single sample in a study of blood T cell repertoires in COVID-19. Data came from immunoSEQ multiplex PCR; TCRdb stores just in-frame clones and leaves some out. The data show approximately 150,000 clones, roughly 83% seen once. Sequencing used peripheral blood. These receptors originate from a man between 60 and 70 years old with acute or convalescent COVID-19.

This clone was counted a few times. The V call is TRBV5-1, the J call TRBJ1-1, with 9 bases lining up with TRBD1. CDR1 is SGHRS, CDR2 YFSETQ, per germline. The CDR3 is 16 residues long. With V trimmed by 4 bases and J by 2 bases, 9 bases remained unmatched. Here the CDR3 reads CASSPERGQGNTEAFF. The CDR3 nucleotides read TGCGCCAGCAGCCCGGAGAGGGGACAGGGCAACACTGAAGCTTTCTTT. Variable domain in full (rest from reference TRBV5-1 and TRBJ1-1): KAGVTQTPRYLIKTRGQQVTLSCSPISGHRSVSWYQQTPGQGLQFLFEYFSETQRNKGNFPGRFSGRQFSNSRSEMNVSTLELGDSALYLCASSPERGQGNTEAFFGQGTRLTVV.

The J gene is TRBJ1-1, the V gene TRBV6-5; 10 bases are a match to TRBD1. Trimming removed 6 bases from V and 1 base from J; junction bases left unmatched: 5. The germline gives CDR1 MNHEY, CDR2 SVGAGI. The CDR3 is made up of 15 amino acids. CDR3 DNA: TGTGCCAGCAGACTCGGACAGGGGGGGAACACTGAAGCTTTCTTT. Its protein product is CASRLGQGGNTEAFF.

This sequence joins TRBV30 and TRBJ2-7; D perhaps matches TRBD1 (6 bases). The germline CDR1 and CDR2 sequences are GTSNPN and SVGIG (reference sequence). Trimming took 0 bases from V and 2 from J, leaving 11 bases between them. This CDR3 spans 14 amino acids. CDR3 sequence reads: CAWSVSGGPYEQYF. As DNA, the CDR3 is TGTGCCTGGAGTGTATCTGGGGGCCCCTACGAGCAGTACTTC.

The V gene is TRBV11-2, the J gene TRBJ2-1, with a tentative D call TRBD1 (6 bases). The germline V and J ends were trimmed by 5 bases and 4 bases, with 15 bases remaining between them. Looked up from germline, CDR1 is SGHAT and CDR2 is FQNNGV. There are 15 residues in the CDR3. The CDR3 sequence: CASSRDTAEYNEQFF. The DNA for the CDR3 is TGTGCCAGCAGCCGGGACACAGCCGAATACAATGAGCAGTTCTTC. The complete variable domain, with remaining parts taken from reference TRBV11-2 and TRBJ2-1, reads EAGVAQSPRYKIIEKRQSVAFWCNPISGHATLYWYQQILGQGPKLLIQFQNNGVVDDSQLPKDRFSAERLKGVDSTLKIQPAKLEDSAVYLCASSRDTAEYNEQFFGPGTRLTVL.

This sequence joins TRBV5-5 and TRBJ2-7; D may be TRBD1 (5 bases). Germline V gene sequence: CDR1 SGHKS, CDR2 YYEKEE (reference sequence). V gave up 0 bases and J gave up 3 bases, with 13 bases separating them. The CDR3 has 15 residues. This CDR3 is CASSLVADSFYEQYF. The CDR3 bases are TGTGCCAGCAGCTTGGTCGCCGACAGCTTCTACGAGCAGTACTTC.

The chain employs TRBV24-1 and TRBJ1-2; 10 bases are a match to TRBD1. V trimming: 1 base; J trimming: 1 base; junction bases outside the gene matches: 2. CDR3 size: 16 residues. Germline V CDR1 and CDR2: KGHDR, SFDVKD. The CDR3: CATSDFRDRGNYGYTF. The CDR3 coding sequence is TGTGCCACCAGTGATTTCCGGGACAGGGGTAACTATGGCTACACCTTC.

The chain carries TRBV10-3 and TRBJ1-2; D is unresolved. V lost 3 bases and J lost 6, with 8 bases in between. The CDR3 is made up of 12 amino acids. CDR1 ENHRY and CDR2 SYGVKD come from the germline V gene. The CDR3 coding sequence is TGTGCCATCAGTGAAAGTGGAGATGGCTACACCTTC. This encodes CAISESGDGYTF.

The V gene is TRBV18, the J gene TRBJ2-2; D unclear. The CDR3 length is 14 residues. V was cut by 4 bases and J by 0 bases, with 6 bases left in between. Germline CDR1 reads KGHSH; CDR2 reads LQKENI. The chain's CDR3 is CASSLQTNTGELFF. In DNA form, the CDR3 reads TGTGCCAGCTCACTCCAGACGAACACCGGGGAGCTGTTTTTT.

This chain links TRBV19 with TRBJ2-6; a possible D gene is TRBD2 (7 bases). V shed 3 bases and J shed 2 bases, with 14 bases lying between them. CDR1 and CDR2 from the germline V gene are LNHDA and SQIVND (reference sequence). This CDR3 comprises 17 residues. CDR3 coding DNA: TGTGCCAGTAGTATCGGAGGGGGGGCCGCTGGGGCCAACGTCCTGACTTTC. Protein product: CASSIGGGAAGANVLTF.

The chain joins TRBV5-1 to TRBJ2-3, with a possible D match to TRBD1 (6 bases). The CDR3 runs to 15 residues. With 4 bases removed from V and 0 bases from J, the gap between germline ends came to 12 bases. The germline V gene has CDR1 SGHRS and CDR2 YFSETQ. In nucleotides, the CDR3 is TGCGCCAGCAGCATGGACAGACCGAGCACAGATACGCAGTATTTT. Protein: CASSMDRPSTDTQYF.

This chain joins TRBV30 and TRBJ2-2, with TRBD1 identical over 8 bases. With V trimmed by 3 bases and J by 3 bases, 6 bases remained unmatched. Germline V CDR1 and CDR2: GTSNPN, SVGIG (reference sequence). The CDR3 runs to 15 residues. The CDR3 DNA sequence: TGTGCCTGGAGGAACAGGGGGTCTTACACCGGGGAGCTGTTTTTT. This gives the protein CAWRNRGSYTGELFF.